The clone carrying this T cell receptor (beta chain) was seen repeatedly, ten times or more. Its cognate antigen is unknown. This sample was taken from a study of post-analysis software for immune sequencing data. Study details: Disease courses included relapsing-remitting, secondary progressive and progressive-relapsing multiple sclerosis.

Unique molecular identifiers were present in the TCR beta cDNA libraries. Once roughly 1 to 10 million T cells were used, some 500,000 cDNA molecules resulted. Each CDR3 protein gets one entry after TCRdb re-called the PCR reads with MiXCR. The repertoire holds hundreds of thousands of distinct CDR3 sequences, with about 40% as singletons. CDR1 is MNHEY, CDR2 SVGEGT, per germline. The CDR3 runs 16 residues. J gave up 4 bases and V 6 bases, and 8 bases lay outside the gene matches. Study results and limitations: Among roughly 5 TRBV segments more frequent in patients than controls were TRBV5-6, TRBV5-1 and TRBV20-1. Comparison with controls showed significantly lower normalized Chao1 diversity in multiple sclerosis patients.

Sequencing was done on a sample of blood. The receptor's source is a girl between 10 and 17 years old with multiple sclerosis. The chain recombines TRBV6-2 or TRBV6-3 with TRBJ2-5; TRBD2 matches 13 bases. The CDR3 protein is CASSLTSGGGSETQYF. The CDR3 DNA is TGTGCCAGCAGCTTAACTAGCGGGGGGGGCTCAGAGACCCAGTACTTC.